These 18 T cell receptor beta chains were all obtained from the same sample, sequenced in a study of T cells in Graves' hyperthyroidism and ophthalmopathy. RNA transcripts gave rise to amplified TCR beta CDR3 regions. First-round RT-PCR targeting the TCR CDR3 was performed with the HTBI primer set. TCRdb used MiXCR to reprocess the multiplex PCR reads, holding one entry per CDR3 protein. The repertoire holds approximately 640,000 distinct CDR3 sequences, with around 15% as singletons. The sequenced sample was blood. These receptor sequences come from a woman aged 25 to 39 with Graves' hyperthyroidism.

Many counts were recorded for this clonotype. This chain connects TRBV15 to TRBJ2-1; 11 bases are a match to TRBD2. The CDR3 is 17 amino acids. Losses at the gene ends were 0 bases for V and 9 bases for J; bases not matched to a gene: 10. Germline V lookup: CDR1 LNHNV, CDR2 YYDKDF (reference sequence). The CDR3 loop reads CATSRDLILAGVFEQFF. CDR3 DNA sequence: TGTGCCACCAGCAGAGACCTTATACTAGCGGGAGTCTTTGAGCAGTTCTTC.

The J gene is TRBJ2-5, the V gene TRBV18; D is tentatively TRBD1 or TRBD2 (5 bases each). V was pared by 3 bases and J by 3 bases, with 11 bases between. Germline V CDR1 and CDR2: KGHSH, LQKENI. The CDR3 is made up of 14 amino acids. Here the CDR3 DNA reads TGTGCCAGCTCACCCCGAGGGACGGAAGAGACCCAGTACTTC. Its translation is CASSPRGTEETQYF.

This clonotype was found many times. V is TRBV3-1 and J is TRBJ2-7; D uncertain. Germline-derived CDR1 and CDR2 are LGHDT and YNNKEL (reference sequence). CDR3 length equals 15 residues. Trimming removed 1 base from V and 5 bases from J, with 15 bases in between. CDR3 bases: TGTGCCAGCAGCCAAGTAGGGCGGAGACACGACGAGCAGTACTTC. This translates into CASSQVGRRHDEQYF.

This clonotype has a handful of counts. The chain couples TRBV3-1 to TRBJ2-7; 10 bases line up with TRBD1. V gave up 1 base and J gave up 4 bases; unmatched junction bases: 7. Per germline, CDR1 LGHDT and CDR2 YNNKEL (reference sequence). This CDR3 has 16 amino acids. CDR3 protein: CASSQARGQGYYEQYF. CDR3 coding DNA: TGTGCCAGCAGCCAAGCCCGGGGACAGGGGTATTACGAGCAGTACTTC.

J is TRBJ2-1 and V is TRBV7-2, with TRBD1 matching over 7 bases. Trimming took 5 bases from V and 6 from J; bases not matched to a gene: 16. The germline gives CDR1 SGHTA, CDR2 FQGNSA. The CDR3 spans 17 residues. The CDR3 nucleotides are TGTGCCAGCAGCCTACAGGGGAGAGTTAGCAAGCGCAATGAGCAGTTCTTC. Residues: CASSLQGRVSKRNEQFF.

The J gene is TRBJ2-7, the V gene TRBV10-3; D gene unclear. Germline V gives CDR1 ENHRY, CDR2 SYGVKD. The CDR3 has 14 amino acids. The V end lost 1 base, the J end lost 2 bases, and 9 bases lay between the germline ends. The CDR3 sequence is CAISEWPDTYEQYF. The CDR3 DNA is TGTGCCATCAGTGAGTGGCCGGATACCTACGAGCAGTACTTC.

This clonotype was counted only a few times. CDR3 coding DNA: TGTGCCAGCAGCCCGTCCGGGACCCTTTATGGCTACACCTTC. Encoded protein: CASSPSGTLYGYTF. This sequence joins TRBV4-2 and TRBJ1-2; a weak D match, TRBD1 (5 bases). The CDR3 has 14 amino acids. Trimming shortened V by 4 bases and J by 5 bases, and 14 bases separated the two germline ends. The germline V gene encodes CDR1 LGHNA and CDR2 YNFKEQ.

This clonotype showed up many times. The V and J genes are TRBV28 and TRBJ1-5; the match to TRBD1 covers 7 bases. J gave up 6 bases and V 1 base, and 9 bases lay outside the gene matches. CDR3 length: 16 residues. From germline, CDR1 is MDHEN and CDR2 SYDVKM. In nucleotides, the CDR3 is TGTGCCAGCAGTTTATACACGACAGGGTTCCTTCAGCCCCAGCATTTT. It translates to CASSLYTTGFLQPQHF.

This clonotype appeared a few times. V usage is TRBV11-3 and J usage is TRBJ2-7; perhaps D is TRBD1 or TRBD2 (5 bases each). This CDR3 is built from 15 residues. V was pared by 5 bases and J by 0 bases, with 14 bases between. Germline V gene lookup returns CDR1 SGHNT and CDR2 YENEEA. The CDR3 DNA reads TGTGCCAGCAGCCTCGGGGCATTTAGCTCCTACGAGCAGTACTTC. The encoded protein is CASSLGAFSSYEQYF.

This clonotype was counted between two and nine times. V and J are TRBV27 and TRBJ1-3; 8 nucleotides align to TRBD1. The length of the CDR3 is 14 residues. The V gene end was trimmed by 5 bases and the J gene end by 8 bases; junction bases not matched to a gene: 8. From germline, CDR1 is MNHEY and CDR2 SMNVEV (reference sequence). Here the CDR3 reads CASSPQGAGYTIYF. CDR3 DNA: TGTGCCAGCAGTCCGCAGGGGGCCGGTTACACCATATATTTT.

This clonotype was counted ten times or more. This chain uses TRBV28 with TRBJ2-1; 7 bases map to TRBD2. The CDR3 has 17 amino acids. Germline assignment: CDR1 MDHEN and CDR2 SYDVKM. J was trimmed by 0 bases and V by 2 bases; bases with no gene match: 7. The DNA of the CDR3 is TGTGCCAGCAGTTTAGGTTGGCGGGAGCGCTCCTACAATGAGCAGTTCTTC. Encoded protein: CASSLGWRERSYNEQFF.

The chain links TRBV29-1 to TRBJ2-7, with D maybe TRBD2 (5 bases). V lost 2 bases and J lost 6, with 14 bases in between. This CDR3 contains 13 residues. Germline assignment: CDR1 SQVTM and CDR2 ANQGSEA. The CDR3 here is CSVESSGLSEQYF. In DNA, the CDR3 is TGCAGCGTTGAATCGAGCGGTCTCAGCGAGCAGTACTTC.

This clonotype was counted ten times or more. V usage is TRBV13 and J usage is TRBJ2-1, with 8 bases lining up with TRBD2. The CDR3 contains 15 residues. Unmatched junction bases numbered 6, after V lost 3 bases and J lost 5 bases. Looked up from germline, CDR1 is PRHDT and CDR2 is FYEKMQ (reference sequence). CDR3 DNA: TGTGCCAGCAGCTTTCCGGGACTAGACAACAATGAGCAGTTCTTC. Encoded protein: CASSFPGLDNNEQFF.

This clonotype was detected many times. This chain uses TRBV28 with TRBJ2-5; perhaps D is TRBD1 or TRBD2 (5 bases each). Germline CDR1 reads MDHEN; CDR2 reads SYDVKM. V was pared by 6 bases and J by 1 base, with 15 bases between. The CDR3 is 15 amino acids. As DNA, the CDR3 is TGTGCCAGCAGGTTGCTCAGGGACCTCCAAGAGACCCAGTACTTC. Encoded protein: CASRLLRDLQETQYF. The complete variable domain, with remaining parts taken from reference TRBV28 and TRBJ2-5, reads DVKVTQSSRYLVKRTGEKVFLECVQDMDHENMFWYRQDPGLGLRLIYFSYDVKMKEKGDIPEGYSVSREKKERFSLILESASTNQTSMYLCASRLLRDLQETQYFGPGTRLLVL.

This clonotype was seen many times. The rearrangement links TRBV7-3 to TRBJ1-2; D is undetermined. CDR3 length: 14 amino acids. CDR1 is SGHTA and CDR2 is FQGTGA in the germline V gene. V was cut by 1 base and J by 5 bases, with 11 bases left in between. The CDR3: CASSLNSLGYGYTF. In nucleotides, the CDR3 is TGTGCCAGCAGCTTAAACAGCCTGGGATATGGCTACACCTTC.

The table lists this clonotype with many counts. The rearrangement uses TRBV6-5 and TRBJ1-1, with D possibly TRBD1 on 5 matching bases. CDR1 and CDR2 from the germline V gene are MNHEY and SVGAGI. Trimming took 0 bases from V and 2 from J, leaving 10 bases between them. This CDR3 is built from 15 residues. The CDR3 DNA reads TGTGCCAGCAGTTACTCGGCAGGGCCAAACACTGAAGCTTTCTTT. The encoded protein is CASSYSAGPNTEAFF.

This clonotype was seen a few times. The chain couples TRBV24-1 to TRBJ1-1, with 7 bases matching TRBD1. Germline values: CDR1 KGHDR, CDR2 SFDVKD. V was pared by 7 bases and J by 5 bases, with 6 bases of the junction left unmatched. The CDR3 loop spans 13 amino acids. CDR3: CATRNRGGTEAFF. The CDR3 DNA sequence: TGTGCCACCAGAAACAGGGGAGGGACTGAAGCTTTCTTT.

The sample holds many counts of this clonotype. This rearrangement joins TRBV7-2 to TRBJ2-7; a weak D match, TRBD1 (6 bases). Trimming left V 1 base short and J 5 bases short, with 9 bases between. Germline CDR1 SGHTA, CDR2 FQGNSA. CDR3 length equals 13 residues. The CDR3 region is CASSLEQGNEQYF. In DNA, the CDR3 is TGTGCCAGCAGCTTAGAACAGGGAAACGAGCAGTACTTC.